These 6 T cell receptor beta chains were all obtained from the same sample, sequenced in a study of OX40 agonist ivuxolimab in advanced cancers. Library generation was performed with the immunoSEQ multiplex PCR assay. TCRdb stores this immuneACCESS table with in-frame sequences only. Part of the clones is absent; in the studies checked, under half of the shortfall reflects unresolved V genes, and no reason is known for the rest. Within this sample are tens of thousands of clones, with approximately 95% of them counted one time only. The ten largest account for approximately 0.32% of the sample. This material consisted of CD4+ or CD8+ T cells sorted from blood, taken in a trial of the OX40 agonist ivuxolimab. These receptors were obtained from an adult with an advanced solid tumor such as melanoma, head and neck, liver or kidney cancer.

The V call is TRBV6-1, the J call TRBJ2-7; 7 positions match TRBD1. CDR3 length: 14 residues. Germline-derived CDR1 and CDR2 are MNHNS and SASEGT. V lost 8 bases, J lost 5 bases, and 12 bases stayed unmatched. The CDR3 spells CASPRGGNLNEQYF. The CDR3 DNA reads as TGTGCCAGCCCCCGAGGGGGCAACTTGAACGAGCAGTACTTC.

This chain uses TRBV6-5 with TRBJ1-6, with D perhaps matching TRBD1 (6 bases). CDR1 and CDR2 (germline): MNHEY, SVGAGI. CDR3 length equals 16 residues. Trimming shortened V by 3 bases and J by 6 bases, and 15 bases separated the two germline ends. The CDR3 protein is CASSYSQGPGNSPLHF. In DNA, the CDR3 is TGTGCCAGCAGTTATTCACAGGGACCTGGTAATTCACCCCTCCACTTT.

The chain uses TRBV28 and TRBJ2-1; 14 nucleotides agree with TRBD2. The CDR3 runs to 19 residues. Germline V gives CDR1 MDHEN, CDR2 SYDVKM. With 7 bases clipped from V and 9 bases from J, the junction kept 20 bases outside the gene matches. In DNA form, the CDR3 reads TGTGCCAGCATACCGGGGATCGGGACTAGCGGGAGCGCCCCTGGTGAGCAGTTCTTC. Protein: CASIPGIGTSGSAPGEQFF.

The rearrangement joins TRBV7-9 to TRBJ2-2; perhaps TRBD2 as D (5 bases). V lost 1 base and J lost 0, with 9 bases in between. CDR1 is SEHNR and CDR2 is FQNEAQ in the germline V gene (reference sequence). This CDR3 has 16 amino acids. The CDR3 reads CASSLGGAANTGELFF. DNA for the CDR3: TGTGCCAGCAGCTTAGGTGGAGCGGCGAACACCGGGGAGCTGTTTTTT.

The chain carries TRBV6-1 and TRBJ1-4; tentative D call: TRBD1 (5 bases). V dropped 0 bases and J dropped 4 bases, with 18 bases sitting between them. CDR1 and CDR2 (germline): MNHNS, SASEGT. This CDR3 contains 18 residues. The CDR3 DNA follows: TGTGCCAGCAGTGAAGCAACCGGGGCGGCCTTCCTTAATGAAAAACTGTTTTTT. It translates to CASSEATGAAFLNEKLFF.

This clone was recorded a few times. This sequence joins TRBV28 and TRBJ1-5, with D unclear. The CDR3 sequence is 12 residues long. V was cut by 6 bases and J by 4 bases, with 7 bases left in between. Germline V CDR1 and CDR2: MDHEN, SYDVKM. CDR3 in amino acids: CASRVENQPQHF. The CDR3 DNA follows: TGTGCCAGCAGGGTGGAAAATCAGCCCCAGCATTTT.